These 27 T cell receptor beta chains share one sample of origin, sequenced in a study of cytomegalovirus exposure and HLA in healthy donors. Sequencing used immunoSEQ multiplex PCR; TCRdb keeps in-frame clones, though not all of them. The repertoire holds some 170,000 clones, with 84% as singletons. The sequencing sample was made of PBMCs. Receptor source: a young man in good health and CMV-seropositive.

The chain uses TRBV28 and TRBJ2-2; no reliable D call. Germline loops: CDR1 MDHEN, CDR2 SYDVKM. This CDR3 has 11 amino acids. Trimming shortened V by 6 bases and J by 5 bases, and 4 bases separated the two germline ends. CDR3 DNA sequence: TGTGCCAGCAGACTGACCGGGGAGCTGTTTTTT. The encoded protein is CASRLTGELFF.

This chain joins TRBV29-1 and TRBJ1-2, with 7 bases that match TRBD1. After removal of 7 bases from V and 7 bases from J, the junction contained 15 bases not matched to a gene. This CDR3 is built from 14 residues. The germline CDR1 and CDR2 sequences are SQVTM and ANQGSEA. Written as DNA, the CDR3 is TGCAGCGGCGGGGACAGCGCCGATGTGGGTGGCTACACCTTC. This codes for CSGGDSADVGGYTF. Filled out from reference TRBV29-1 and TRBJ1-2, the complete variable domain reads SAVISQKPSRDICQRGTSLTIQCQVDSQVTMMFWYRQQPGQSLTLIATANQGSEATYESGFVIDKFPISRPNLTFSTLTVSNMSPEDSSIYLCSGGDSADVGGYTFGSGTRLTVV.

V and J are TRBV11-3 and TRBJ2-3, with a weak D call TRBD2 (6 bases). Trimming took off 5 bases at V and 0 bases at J, with 12 bases between the two ends. Per the germline V gene, CDR1 is SGHNT and CDR2 is YENEEA. There are 15 residues in the CDR3. CDR3 loop: CASSTDGGSTDTQYF. In DNA, the CDR3 is TGTGCCAGCAGCACCGATGGAGGGAGCACAGATACGCAGTATTTT.

This chain joins TRBV10-2 and TRBJ2-5; TRBD2 matches 8 bases. The CDR3 is 14 residues long. V was pared by 8 bases and J by 5 bases, with 10 bases of the junction left unmatched. The germline V gene encodes CDR1 WSHSY and CDR2 SAAADI. In DNA form, the CDR3 reads TGCGCCAGCGGGCCTAGCGGGTTAATTGAGACCCAGTACTTC. Protein product: CASGPSGLIETQYF.

The genes are TRBV2 and TRBJ2-3; 10 bases line up with TRBD2. V shed 7 bases and J 4 bases; nucleotides not matched to a gene: 17. The CDR3 has 18 amino acids. Germline CDR1 and CDR2: SNHLY and FYNNEI. Here the CDR3 reads CASIARGASGGAPDTQYF. Here the CDR3 DNA reads TGTGCCAGCATCGCCAGGGGAGCCAGCGGGGGGGCACCAGATACGCAGTATTTT.

The sample holds one count of this clone. This sequence joins TRBV7-2 and TRBJ2-2, with TRBD2 matching over 12 bases. CDR3 length equals 18 residues. Germline assignment: CDR1 SGHTA and CDR2 FQGNSA. V trimming: 1 base; J trimming: 0 bases; junction bases outside the gene matches: 3. CDR3 amino acids: CASSLVWTSGANTGELFF. As DNA, the CDR3 is TGTGCCAGCAGCTTAGTTTGGACTAGCGGGGCGAACACCGGGGAGCTGTTTTTT.

This chain links TRBV2 with TRBJ2-2, with 12 bases identical to TRBD2. Germline CDR1 is SNHLY and CDR2 is FYNNEI. CDR3 length: 15 amino acids. Germline trimming cut 4 bases from V and 5 bases from J; bases unmatched to any gene: 2. Here the CDR3 reads CASSGTSGTTGELFF. The CDR3 nucleotides read TGTGCCAGCAGTGGGACTAGCGGGACTACCGGGGAGCTGTTTTTT. Filled out from reference TRBV2 and TRBJ2-2, the complete variable domain reads EPEVTQTPSHQVTQMGQEVILRCVPISNHLYFYWYRQILGQKVEFLVSFYNNEISEKSEIFDDQFSVERPDGSNFTLKIRSTKLEDSAMYFCASSGTSGTTGELFFGEGSRLTVL.

V gene TRBV5-1 combines with J gene TRBJ1-1; D is perhaps TRBD1 (5 bases). The V gene lost 2 bases and the J gene lost 2 bases, with 13 bases spanning the gap. Germline lookup yields CDR1 SGHRS and CDR2 YFSETQ. The CDR3 is 15 residues long. The CDR3 nucleotides read TGCGCCAGCAGCTTTGACGGGGGGGTTAACACTGAAGCTTTCTTT. Protein sequence: CASSFDGGVNTEAFF.

This chain uses TRBV15 with TRBJ2-2, with a weak D call TRBD2 (6 bases). V was cut by 1 base and J by 6 bases, with 18 bases left in between. The germline CDR1 and CDR2 sequences are LNHNV and YYDKDF (reference sequence). CDR3 length equals 17 residues. The CDR3 DNA sequence: TGTGCCACCAGCAGAGGGGGACTGTTTAATTTTGCCGGGGAGCTGTTTTTT. This translates into CATSRGGLFNFAGELFF.

The V gene is TRBV5-8, the J gene TRBJ2-4, with TRBD1 matching 7 bases. The CDR3 is 17 residues long. The V segment lost 6 bases and the J segment 0 bases; nucleotides outside the gene matches: 12. Germline-derived CDR1 and CDR2 are SGHTS and YDEGEE. The CDR3 coding sequence is TGTGCCAGCACCCTACTGGGACAGTCACTAGCCAAAAACATTCAGTACTTC. The encoded protein is CASTLLGQSLAKNIQYF.

The gene calls are TRBV7-2 and TRBJ1-1; the match to TRBD1 covers 8 bases. V shed 7 bases, J shed 3 bases, and the junction held 4 bases outside the gene matches. The V gene's germline CDR1 is SGHTA and CDR2 FQGNSA. CDR3 length: 13 residues. CDR3 DNA sequence: TGTGCCAGCACCAGGGGGCAAGACACTGAAGCTTTCTTT. Translated: CASTRGQDTEAFF.

V usage is TRBV30 and J usage is TRBJ1-6; 8 bases are shared with TRBD1. Germline V gene data show CDR1 as GTSNPN and CDR2 as SVGIG (reference sequence). V was pared by 0 bases and J by 0 bases, with 4 bases of the junction left unmatched. The CDR3 totals 17 residues. The CDR3 region has the DNA TGTGCCTGGAGTGTTAACAGGGGGATCTCCTATAATTCACCCCTCCACTTT. Translated, it gives CAWSVNRGISYNSPLHF.

This clone came up once. The rearrangement links TRBV15 to TRBJ1-1; D gene unclear. The ends were cut back, 6 bases at V and 3 bases at J, with 11 bases in the middle. Germline V gene lookup returns CDR1 LNHNV and CDR2 YYDKDF (reference sequence). The CDR3 totals 13 residues. This CDR3 reads CATSYSLYTEAFF. The CDR3 nucleotides read TGTGCCACCAGTTACTCCCTATACACTGAAGCTTTCTTT.

The genes are TRBV28 and TRBJ1-5; D gene uncertain. Trimming took 1 base from V and 2 from J, leaving 6 bases between them. Germline V lookup: CDR1 MDHEN, CDR2 SYDVKM. This CDR3 is 14 amino acids long. CDR3 sequence (DNA): TGTGCCAGCAGTTTATTGTCAGGCAATCAGCCCCAGCATTTT. This codes for CASSLLSGNQPQHF.

CDR3 loop: CASSPDRTHEQYF. The CDR3, as DNA: TGTGCCAGCAGCCCTGACAGAACCCACGAGCAGTACTTC. The V call is TRBV7-8, the J call TRBJ2-7, with D perhaps TRBD1 (5 bases). In germline, CDR1 is SGHVS, CDR2 FQNEAQ. The germline V and J ends were trimmed by 5 bases and 5 bases, with 13 bases remaining between them. The CDR3 length is 13 residues.

The chain links TRBV7-8 to TRBJ2-5, with D maybe TRBD2 (6 bases). Per the germline V gene, CDR1 is SGHVS and CDR2 is FQNEAQ. The CDR3 length is 14 residues. Between the trimmed V and J ends, which lost 5 bases and 5 bases, there was a span of 15 bases. The CDR3 DNA reads as TGTGCCAGCAGCCAAACGGCCGCGGGGGAGACCCAGTACTTC. This gives the protein CASSQTAAGETQYF.

The gene calls are TRBV11-3 and TRBJ2-7, with a possible D match to TRBD2 (5 bases). V was pared by 4 bases and J by 0 bases, with 7 bases between. CDR1 SGHNT and CDR2 YENEEA come from the germline V gene. The CDR3 sequence is 13 residues long. CDR3 nucleotides: TGTGCCAGCAGCTCGGGGTACTCCTACGAGCAGTACTTC. Its protein product is CASSSGYSYEQYF.

The chain links TRBV27 to TRBJ2-1; 9 bases agree with TRBD2. Germline V lookup: CDR1 MNHEY, CDR2 SMNVEV (reference sequence). The CDR3 is 15 residues long. V was pared by 5 bases and J by 4 bases, with 6 bases of the junction left unmatched. This chain's CDR3 is CASSLSGSGYNEQFF. The CDR3 DNA sequence: TGTGCCAGCAGTCTTAGCGGGAGTGGTTACAATGAGCAGTTCTTC.

This chain joins TRBV7-8 and TRBJ1-5, with D perhaps TRBD1 (5 bases). CDR3 size: 14 residues. The germline V gene has CDR1 SGHVS and CDR2 FQNEAQ. The ends were cut back, 5 bases at V and 6 bases at J, with 14 bases in the middle. The CDR3 loop is CASSAIGGVQPQHF. Here the CDR3 DNA reads TGTGCCAGCAGCGCTATCGGAGGGGTTCAGCCCCAGCATTTT. Variable domain in full (rest from reference TRBV7-8 and TRBJ1-5): GAGVSQSPRYKVAKRGQDVALRCDPISGHVSLFWYQQALGQGPEFLTYFQNEAQLDKSGLPSDRFFAERPEGSVSTLKIQRTQQEDSAVYLCASSAIGGVQPQHFGDGTRLSIL.

This sequence joins TRBV5-1 and TRBJ1-2, with 7 bases identical to TRBD1. Losses at the gene ends were 0 bases for V and 8 bases for J; bases not matched to a gene: 7. Per germline, CDR1 SGHRS and CDR2 YFSETQ. CDR3 size: 14 residues. The CDR3 protein is CASSLGQGLWGYTF. DNA of the CDR3: TGCGCCAGCAGCTTGGGACAGGGCCTTTGGGGCTACACCTTC. The whole variable domain, remainder taken from reference TRBV5-1 and TRBJ1-2, is KAGVTQTPRYLIKTRGQQVTLSCSPISGHRSVSWYQQTPGQGLQFLFEYFSETQRNKGNFPGRFSGRQFSNSRSEMNVSTLELGDSALYLCASSLGQGLWGYTFGSGTRLTVV.

CDR3 sequence (DNA): TGTGCCAGCCTTTCGGGGGAAACCAATCAGCCCCAGCATTTT. This codes for CASLSGETNQPQHF. This chain links TRBV28 with TRBJ1-5, with D perhaps matching TRBD1 (5 bases). Trimming took off 8 bases at V and 3 bases at J, with 14 bases between the two ends. Germline values: CDR1 MDHEN, CDR2 SYDVKM. There are 14 residues in the CDR3.

The rearrangement links TRBV7-2 to TRBJ1-3; maybe TRBD1 (6 bases). The ends were cut back, 5 bases at V and 0 bases at J, with 14 bases in the middle. Germline assignment: CDR1 SGHTA and CDR2 FQGNSA. CDR3 length: 16 amino acids. CDR3 sequence reads: CASSLSRGSSGNTIYF. In DNA form, the CDR3 reads TGTGCCAGCAGCCTTTCCAGGGGAAGCTCTGGAAACACCATATATTTT. The entire variable domain, with the rest obtained from reference TRBV7-2 and TRBJ1-3, is as follows: GAGVSQSPSNKVTEKGKDVELRCDPISGHTALYWYRQSLGQGLEFLIYFQGNSAPDKSGLPSDRFSAERTGGSVSTLTIQRTQQEDSAVYLCASSLSRGSSGNTIYFGEGSWLTVV.

This sequence joins TRBV6-5 and TRBJ1-5; D not certain. Trimming removed 8 bases at V and 2 bases at J, with 13 bases between. Germline V gene sequence: CDR1 MNHEY, CDR2 SVGAGI. The CDR3 has 14 amino acids. The CDR3, as DNA: TGTGCCAGCGCCGGGTCGAGGGGCAATCAGCCCCAGCATTTT. This gives the protein CASAGSRGNQPQHF.

The chain has TRBV10-1 and TRBJ2-7, with TRBD1 matching 8 bases. This CDR3 has 14 amino acids. The trim removed 6 bases at V and 2 bases at J, leaving 6 bases unmatched. Germline assignment: CDR1 WNHNN and CDR2 SYGVQD (reference sequence). CDR3 sequence: CASSAGTGTYEQYF. Written as DNA, the CDR3 is TGCGCCAGCAGCGCCGGGACAGGTACCTACGAGCAGTACTTC.

The rearrangement joins TRBV20-1 to TRBJ1-2; no definite D call. V was trimmed by 5 bases and J by 7 bases, leaving 8 bases between them. Looked up from germline, CDR1 is DFQATT and CDR2 is SNEGSKA (reference sequence). The length of the CDR3 is 10 residues. CDR3 DNA sequence: TGCAGTGCTCGCCCGGGTGGCTACACCTTC. Translated: CSARPGGYTF.

The chain recombines TRBV28 with TRBJ1-1, with 7 nucleotides matching TRBD1. The CDR3 is 13 residues long. Germline V lookup: CDR1 MDHEN, CDR2 SYDVKM. The V segment lost 6 bases and the J segment 4 bases; nucleotides outside the gene matches: 5. Here the CDR3 DNA reads TGTGCCAGCAGACGACAGGGTAGCACTGAAGCTTTCTTT. It yields the protein CASRRQGSTEAFF.

The V gene is TRBV6-5, the J gene TRBJ2-1; D is possibly TRBD1 (6 bases). From germline, CDR1 is MNHEY and CDR2 SVGAGI. The CDR3 is made up of 13 amino acids. V was pared by 8 bases and J by 7 bases, with 15 bases between. In nucleotides, the CDR3 is TGTGCCAGCGGTGTGGGGGCAGTTAATGAGCAGTTCTTC. Amino acid sequence: CASGVGAVNEQFF.